These 14 T cell receptor beta chains came from one sample sequenced in a study of T cell repertoires in cytomegalovirus infection. MiXCR, applied by TCRdb to the reads, yields one record per CDR3 protein. Here the sample spans 740,000 or so distinct CDR3 sequences, 35% being singletons. The specimen was PBMCs. These TCRs come from a human donor in good health (CMV status not recorded). Some clones in this sample may be carry-over from other donors' samples.

The J gene is TRBJ1-1, the V gene TRBV13; possibly TRBD1 for D (5 bases). This CDR3 contains 14 residues. V was clipped by 5 bases and J by 0 bases, with 10 bases between them. Germline CDR1 is PRHDT and CDR2 is FYEKMQ (reference sequence). The CDR3 region has the DNA TGTGCCAGCAGCGCCCCGACAGTGAACACTGAAGCTTTCTTT. Amino acids: CASSAPTVNTEAFF.

The rearrangement uses TRBV12-3 or TRBV12-4 and TRBJ2-1; tentative D call: TRBD2 (5 bases). This CDR3 contains 14 residues. With 1 base removed from V and 7 bases from J, the gap between germline ends came to 11 bases. The CDR3 DNA reads TGTGCCAGCAGTTTAGGCCTGGTAGCGAATGAGCAGTTCTTC. Translating it yields CASSLGLVANEQFF.

The CDR3 loop reads CSVDRRTTDTQYF. CDR3 DNA: TGCAGCGTTGACCGGCGTACCACAGATACGCAGTATTTT. This rearrangement joins TRBV29-1 to TRBJ2-3, with no clear D. The CDR3 has 13 amino acids. V was trimmed by 3 bases and J by 2 bases, leaving 9 bases between them. Germline values: CDR1 SQVTM, CDR2 ANQGSEA.

V and J are TRBV7-9 and TRBJ1-1; 9 positions agree with TRBD1. V lost 5 bases and J lost 4; bases outside the gene matches: 5. The CDR3 length is 14 residues. CDR1 and CDR2 (germline): SEHNR, FQNEAQ (reference sequence). Here the CDR3 reads CASSTGQGSTEAFF. The CDR3, as DNA: TGTGCCAGCAGCACGGGACAGGGAAGCACTGAAGCTTTCTTT.

As concerns this clonotype: No conserved phenylalanine or tryptophan is present at the end of the CDR3, so a read error is the likely explanation. The chain carries TRBV7-3 and TRBJ1-1; TRBD1 matches 9 bases. CDR1 is SGHTA, CDR2 FQGTGA, per germline. V lost 5 bases to trimming and J lost 1 base; unmatched junction nucleotides: 5. This CDR3 is built from 15 residues. DNA of the CDR3: TGTGCCAGCAGCGTTACAGGGGGCAAGAACACTGAAGCTTTCTTG. Translating it yields CASSVTGGKNTEAFL.

The V and J genes are TRBV7-9 and TRBJ2-3; maybe TRBD1 (6 bases). The CDR3 extends over 17 amino acids. V gave up 4 bases and J gave up 0 bases, with 17 bases separating them. Germline-derived CDR1 and CDR2 are SEHNR and FQNEAQ (reference sequence). The CDR3 reads CASSSWTARTSTDTQYF. CDR3 DNA: TGTGCCAGCAGCTCCTGGACAGCTAGAACTAGCACAGATACGCAGTATTTT.

This clonotype was recorded only once. Given a much more abundant clone one base away, this may be a read error. This chain links TRBV7-2 with TRBJ1-2; TRBD1 aligns across 8 bases. The CDR3 is 14 residues long. Per germline, CDR1 SGHTA and CDR2 FQGNSA. The DNA of the CDR3 is TGTTCCAGCAGTGGGGCAGGGGGCCTCTATGGCTACACCTTC. Translating gives CSSSGAGGLYGYTF.

This clonotype has only a few counts. The chain couples TRBV19 to TRBJ1-6, with D tentatively TRBD1 (5 bases). V was pared by 2 bases and J by 7 bases, with 9 bases between. The CDR3 runs to 14 residues. The V gene's germline CDR1 is LNHDA and CDR2 SQIVND (reference sequence). The chain's CDR3 is CASSITGANSPLHF. CDR3 sequence (DNA): TGTGCCAGTAGTATAACAGGTGCGAATTCACCCCTCCACTTT.

This clonotype has just a few counts. The rearrangement uses TRBV7-3 and TRBJ2-1; 8 positions agree with TRBD2. With V trimmed by 4 bases and J by 10 bases, 6 bases remained unmatched. This CDR3 has 13 amino acids. The V gene's germline CDR1 is SGHTA and CDR2 FQGTGA. The CDR3 bases are TGTGCCAGCAGCTCCGTAGCGGGGTTAGAGCAGTTCTTC. This translates into CASSSVAGLEQFF.

The chain uses TRBV4-2 and TRBJ2-1; no clear D gene. The CDR3 is made up of 16 amino acids. Trimming stripped 5 bases from V and 3 bases from J, with 17 bases between. The V gene's germline CDR1 is LGHNA and CDR2 YNFKEQ. CDR3 sequence: CASSAHIAKYYNEQFF. CDR3 in DNA: TGTGCCAGCAGCGCTCATATAGCTAAATACTACAATGAGCAGTTCTTC.

This clonotype was seen a few times. This sequence joins TRBV5-5 and TRBJ2-7, with D maybe TRBD1 (6 bases). CDR3 length: 14 residues. The germline V gene has CDR1 SGHKS and CDR2 YYEKEE (reference sequence). The V gene lost 1 base and the J gene lost 5 bases, with 13 bases spanning the gap. This CDR3 reads CASSLLTGGDEQYF. The CDR3, as DNA: TGTGCCAGCAGCTTGTTGACAGGAGGCGACGAGCAGTACTTC. The full variable domain, in which reference TRBV5-5 and TRBJ2-7 provide the parts outside the CDR3, is DAGVTQSPTHLIKTRGQQVTLRCSPISGHKSVSWYQQVLGQGPQFIFQYYEKEERGRGNFPDRFSARQFPNYSSELNVNALLLGDSALYLCASSLLTGGDEQYFGPGTRLTVT.

This clonotype has just one count. The rearrangement links TRBV7-3 to TRBJ2-7; 11 positions match TRBD1. CDR3 length equals 15 residues. Germline V gene sequence: CDR1 SGHTA, CDR2 FQGTGA. V dropped 5 bases and J dropped 3; count of bases not matched to a gene: 6. The CDR3 sequence: CASSEGQGAIYEQYF. The CDR3 nucleotides are TGTGCCAGCAGCGAAGGACAGGGGGCCATCTACGAGCAGTACTTC.

This clonotype was recorded a few times. The chain is built from TRBV29-1 and TRBJ2-5, with 9 bases fitting TRBD1. Trimming removed 4 bases from V and 2 bases from J; junction bases left unmatched: 8. Germline V lookup: CDR1 SQVTM, CDR2 ANQGSEA. This CDR3 comprises 15 residues. The CDR3 spells CSVGVQGALQETQYF. The CDR3, as DNA: TGCAGCGTTGGGGTACAGGGGGCTCTGCAAGAGACCCAGTACTTC.

The chain uses TRBV7-2 and TRBJ1-2, with 7 bases fitting TRBD1. The CDR3 loop spans 13 amino acids. The germline V gene encodes CDR1 SGHTA and CDR2 FQGNSA. Here the CDR3 DNA reads TGTGCTCCCCGACTGGGACAGAACTATGGCTACACCTTC. It translates to CAPRLGQNYGYTF.